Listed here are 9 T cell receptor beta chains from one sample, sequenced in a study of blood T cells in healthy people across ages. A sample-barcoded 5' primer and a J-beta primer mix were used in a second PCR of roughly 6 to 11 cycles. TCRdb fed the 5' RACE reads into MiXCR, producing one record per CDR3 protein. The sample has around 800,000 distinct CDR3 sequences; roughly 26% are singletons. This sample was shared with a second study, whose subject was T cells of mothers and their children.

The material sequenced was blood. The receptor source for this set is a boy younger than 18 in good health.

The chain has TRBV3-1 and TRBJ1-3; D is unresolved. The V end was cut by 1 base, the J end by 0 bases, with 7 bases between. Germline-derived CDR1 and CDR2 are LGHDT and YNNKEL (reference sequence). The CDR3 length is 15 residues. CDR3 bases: TGTGCCAGCAGCCAAGGGCCCGACTCTGGAAACACCATATATTTT. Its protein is CASSQGPDSGNTIYF.

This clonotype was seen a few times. CDR3 loop: CASGLSFPGAQETQYF. The CDR3 bases are TGTGCTAGTGGTTTGTCTTTTCCGGGGGCCCAAGAGACCCAGTACTTC. This chain uses TRBV12-5 with TRBJ2-1; either TRBD1 or TRBD2 may supply D (6 bases each). Matching the DNA end better, TRBJ2-5 makes the J call doubtful. From germline, CDR1 is LGHNT and CDR2 FRNRAP. CDR3 length: 16 residues.

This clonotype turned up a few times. CDR3 loop: CASSPLDTKETQYF. The CDR3 DNA sequence: TGTGCCAGCTCACCTCTAGACACAAAAGAGACCCAGTACTTC. The V gene is TRBV18, the J gene TRBJ2-5; D gene uncertain. V lost 3 bases and J 3 bases, leaving 11 bases between the germline ends. Germline CDR1 and CDR2: KGHSH and LQKENI. The CDR3 sequence is 14 residues long.

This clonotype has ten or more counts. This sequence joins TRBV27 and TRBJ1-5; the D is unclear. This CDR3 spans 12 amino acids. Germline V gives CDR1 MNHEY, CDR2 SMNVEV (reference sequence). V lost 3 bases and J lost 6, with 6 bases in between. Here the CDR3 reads CASSFEGQPQHF. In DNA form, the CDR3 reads TGTGCCAGCAGTTTCGAGGGTCAGCCCCAGCATTTT.

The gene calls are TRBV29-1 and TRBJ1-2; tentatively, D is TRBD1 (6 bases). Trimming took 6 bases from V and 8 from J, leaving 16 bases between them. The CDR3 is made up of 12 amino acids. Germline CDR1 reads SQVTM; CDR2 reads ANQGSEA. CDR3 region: CSVEQGRGGYTF. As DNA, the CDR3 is TGCAGCGTCGAACAGGGCCGTGGGGGCTACACCTTC.

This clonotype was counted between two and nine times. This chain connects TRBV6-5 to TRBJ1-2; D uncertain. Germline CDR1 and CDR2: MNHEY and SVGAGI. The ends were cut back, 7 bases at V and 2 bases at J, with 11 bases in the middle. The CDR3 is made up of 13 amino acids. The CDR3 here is CASTRRANYGYTF. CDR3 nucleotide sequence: TGTGCCAGCACCCGAAGGGCGAACTATGGCTACACCTTC.

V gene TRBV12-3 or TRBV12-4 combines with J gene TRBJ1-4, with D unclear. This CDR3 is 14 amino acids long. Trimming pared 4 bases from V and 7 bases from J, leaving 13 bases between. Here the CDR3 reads CASSSSSSPEKLFF. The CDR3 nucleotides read TGTGCCAGCAGTTCCAGCTCTTCTCCTGAAAAACTGTTTTTT.

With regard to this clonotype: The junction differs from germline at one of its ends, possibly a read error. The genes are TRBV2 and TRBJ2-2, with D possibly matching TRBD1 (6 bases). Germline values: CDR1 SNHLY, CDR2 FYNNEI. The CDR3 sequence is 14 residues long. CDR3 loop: CASREAGATGELFF. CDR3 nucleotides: TGTGCCAGCAGGGAAGCAGGGGCCACCGGGGAGCTGTTTTTT.

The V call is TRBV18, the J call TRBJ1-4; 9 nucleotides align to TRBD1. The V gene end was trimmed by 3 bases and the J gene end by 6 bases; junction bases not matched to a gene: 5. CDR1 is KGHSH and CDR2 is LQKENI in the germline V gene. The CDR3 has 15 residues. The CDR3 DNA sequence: TGTGCCAGCTCACCCCGGACAGGGGCGGATGAAAAACTGTTTTTT. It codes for CASSPRTGADEKLFF.